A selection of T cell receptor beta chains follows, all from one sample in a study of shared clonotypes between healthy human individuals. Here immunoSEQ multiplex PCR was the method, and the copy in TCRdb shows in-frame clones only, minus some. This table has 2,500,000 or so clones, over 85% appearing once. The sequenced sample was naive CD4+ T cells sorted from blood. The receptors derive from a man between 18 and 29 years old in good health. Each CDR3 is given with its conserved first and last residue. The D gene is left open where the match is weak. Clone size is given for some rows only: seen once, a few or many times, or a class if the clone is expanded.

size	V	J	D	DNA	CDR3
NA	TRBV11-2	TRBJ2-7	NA	TGTGCCAGCAGCTTAGATCTCCCAACCTACGAGCAGTACTTC	CASSLDLPTYEQYF
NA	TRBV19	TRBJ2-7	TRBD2	TGTGCCAGTATGCAGCGGGGGGAAACCTACGAGCAGTACTTC	CASMQRGETYEQYF
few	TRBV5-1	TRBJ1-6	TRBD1	TGCGCCAGCAGCCCGACAGGGGATAATTCACCCCTCCACTTT	CASSPTGDNSPLHF
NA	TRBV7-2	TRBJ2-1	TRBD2	TGTGCCAGCAGCTTAGGGCCGGGGGGACGGGTCAATGAGCAGTTCTTC	CASSLGPGGRVNEQFF
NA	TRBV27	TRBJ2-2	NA	TGTGCCAGCAGTTTATCGGTCTTTAGCGGTTTAACCGGGGAGCTGTTTTTT	CASSLSVFSGLTGELFF
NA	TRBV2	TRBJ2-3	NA	TGTGCCAGCAGTGAGGGACTGCTGCCAGATACGCAGTATTTT	CASSEGLLPDTQYF
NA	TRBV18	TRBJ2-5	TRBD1	TGTGCCAGCTCACCATGGGACAGGGGTCAAGAGACCCAGTACTTC	CASSPWDRGQETQYF
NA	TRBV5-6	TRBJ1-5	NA	TGTGCCAGCAGCTTGCGGTCCCAGGGGTGGGTCCAGCCCCAGCATTTT	CASSLRSQGWVQPQHF
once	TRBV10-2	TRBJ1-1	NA	TGCGCCAGCAATCGGCAGGGGCAAGGGAACACTGAAGCTTTCTTT	CASNRQGQGNTEAFF
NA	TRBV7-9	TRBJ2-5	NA	TGTGCCAGCAGCCTCGGACAGCCCCCAGAGACCCAGTACTTC	CASSLGQPPETQYF
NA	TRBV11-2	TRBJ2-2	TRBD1	TGTGCCAGCAGCCACCTTTACAGGGGGCATACCGGGGAGCTGTTTTTT	CASSHLYRGHTGELFF
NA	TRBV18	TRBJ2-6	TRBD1	TGTGCCAGCTCACGGATACCGGGACAGGGTTCTGGGGCCAACGTCCTGACTTTC	CASSRIPGQGSGANVLTF
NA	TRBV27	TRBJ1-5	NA	TGTGCCAGCAGTCTCAACAGGGTCAATCAGCCCCAGCATTTT	CASSLNRVNQPQHF
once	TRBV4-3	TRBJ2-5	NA	TGCGCCAGCAGCCAAGTTGTCTCAACGGGGCAAGAGACCCAGTACTTC	CASSQVVSTGQETQYF
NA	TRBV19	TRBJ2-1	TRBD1	TGTGCCAGTAGTTCGGACAGGGCGGAAGTCTACAATGAGCAGTTCTTC	CASSSDRAEVYNEQFF
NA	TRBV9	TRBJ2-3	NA	TGTGCCAGCACCCGGGTTTCGTTCACAGATACGCAGTATTTT	CASTRVSFTDTQYF
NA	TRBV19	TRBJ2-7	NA	TGTGCCAGTAGTTTAGGGCCAATGGAGCGGTCCTACGAGCAGTACTTC	CASSLGPMERSYEQYF
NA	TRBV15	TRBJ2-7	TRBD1	TGTGCCACCAGCAGAAGACAGGGGAACTACGAGCAGTACTTC	CATSRRQGNYEQYF
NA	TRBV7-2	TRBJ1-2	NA	TGTGCCAGCAGCTTTCCGGGACCGCCGAAAAATAAGTATGGCTACACCTTC	CASSFPGPPKNKYGYTF
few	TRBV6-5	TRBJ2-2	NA	TGTGCCAGCAGTTCTACAGCGAACACCGGGGAGCTGTTTTTT	CASSSTANTGELFF
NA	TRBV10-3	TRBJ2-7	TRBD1	TGTGCCATCAGAGGGACAGGGGCTAGCTACGAGCAGTACTTC	CAIRGTGASYEQYF
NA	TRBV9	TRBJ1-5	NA	TGTGCCAGCAGCGCCACAGGGACCAGCAATCAGCCCCAGCATTTT	CASSATGTSNQPQHF
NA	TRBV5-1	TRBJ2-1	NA	TGCGCCAGCAGCTTGAGGGCCCTGGGGGATAATGAGCAGTTCTTC	CASSLRALGDNEQFF
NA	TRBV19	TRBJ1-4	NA	TGTGCCAGTAGTATAGCCCCTCGAGGACCCGAAAAACTGTTTTTT	CASSIAPRGPEKLFF
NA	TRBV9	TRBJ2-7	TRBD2	TGTGCCAGCAGCGGATTAGCGGGAGGCACCTTCTACGAGCAGTACTTC	CASSGLAGGTFYEQYF
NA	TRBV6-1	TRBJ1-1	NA	TGTGCCAGCAGTGTCTTACAGACGAACACTGAAGCTTTCTTT	CASSVLQTNTEAFF
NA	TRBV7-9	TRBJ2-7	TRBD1	TGTGCCAGCAGCCCCTCCTACAGGGGAACTTACGAGCAGTACTTC	CASSPSYRGTYEQYF
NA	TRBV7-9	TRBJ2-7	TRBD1	TGTGCCAGCAGCTTAAGGACAGGGGAAGTTAACTCCTACGAGCAGTACTTC	CASSLRTGEVNSYEQYF
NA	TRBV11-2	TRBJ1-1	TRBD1	TGTGCCAGCAGCTTCAGACAGGGAAGGGGCACTGAAGCTTTCTTT	CASSFRQGRGTEAFF